The 20 T cell receptor beta chains below were found in one sample sequenced in a study of cytomegalovirus exposure and HLA in healthy donors. The study ran its PCR with 60 Vbeta and 13 Jbeta primers. Generated by immunoSEQ multiplex PCR, the TCRdb table keeps only in-frame clones and is missing some. The sample carries 110,000 to 150,000 clones, around 79% recorded once. Sequenced: PBMCs. The receptors were gathered from a young woman in good health and CMV-seronegative.

The CDR3 DNA sequence: TGTGCCAGCAGTTTAGAGGGGCTAGCGGACTTCTCCTACAATGAGCAGTTCTTC. This sequence encodes CASSLEGLADFSYNEQFF. The chain employs TRBV27 and TRBJ2-1; 7 bases are shared with TRBD2. The germline V gene encodes CDR1 MNHEY and CDR2 SMNVEV (reference sequence). V lost 2 bases and J lost 0; bases outside the gene matches: 10. The CDR3 has 18 residues.

The genes are TRBV19 and TRBJ2-7; TRBD1 matches 7 bases. Germline V gene sequence: CDR1 LNHDA, CDR2 SQIVND (reference sequence). There are 12 residues in the CDR3. V lost 9 bases, J lost 3 bases, and 5 bases stayed unmatched. The chain's CDR3 is CASTGVDYEQYF. CDR3 coding DNA: TGTGCCAGCACAGGGGTAGACTACGAGCAGTACTTC.

The gene calls are TRBV2 and TRBJ1-2; 7 nucleotides align to TRBD1. The germline gives CDR1 SNHLY, CDR2 FYNNEI. After removal of 3 bases from V and 4 bases from J, the junction contained 2 bases not matched to a gene. The length of the CDR3 is 13 residues. The CDR3 nucleotides read TGTGCCAGCAGTGAGGACAGGCTCTATGGCTACACCTTC. Translation gives CASSEDRLYGYTF.

The chain combines TRBV5-4 with TRBJ2-3, with TRBD2 matching over 13 bases. Losses at the gene ends were 4 bases for V and 5 bases for J; bases not matched to a gene: 7. The CDR3 consists of 16 residues. Germline V gene data show CDR1 as SGHNT and CDR2 as YYREEE (reference sequence). For the CDR3, the DNA is TGTGCCAGCAGCGCCGGGACTAGCGGGGATGAAGATACGCAGTATTTT. Protein product: CASSAGTSGDEDTQYF.

The J gene is TRBJ2-1, the V gene TRBV25-1, with D uncertain. Germline V gives CDR1 MGHDK, CDR2 SYGVNS. Between the trimmed V and J ends, which lost 3 bases and 2 bases, there was a span of 14 bases. The CDR3 contains 16 residues. CDR3 residues: CASSDFDINPYNEQFF. CDR3 bases: TGTGCCAGCAGTGATTTTGACATCAATCCCTACAATGAGCAGTTCTTC. The complete variable domain, with remaining parts taken from reference TRBV25-1 and TRBJ2-1, reads EADIYQTPRYLVIGTGKKITLECSQTMGHDKMYWYQQDPGMELHLIHYSYGVNSTEKGDLSSESTVSRIRTEHFPLTLESARPSHTSQYLCASSDFDINPYNEQFFGPGTRLTVL.

The CDR3 bases are TGTGCCAGCAGTGAAACAGGGTACTATGGCTACACCTTC. Translated: CASSETGYYGYTF. This chain connects TRBV25-1 to TRBJ1-2; possibly TRBD1 for D (6 bases). This CDR3 is built from 13 residues. Germline-derived CDR1 and CDR2 are MGHDK and SYGVNS. V lost 2 bases, J lost 3 bases, and 7 bases lay in between.

This sequence joins TRBV30 and TRBJ1-5; possible D gene TRBD1, 5 bases. CDR3 length: 16 amino acids. With 0 bases removed from V and 3 bases from J, the gap between germline ends came to 15 bases. CDR1 GTSNPN and CDR2 SVGIG come from the germline V gene (reference sequence). The CDR3 reads CAWSVRQGSFNQPQHF. The CDR3 DNA reads as TGTGCCTGGAGTGTACGGCAGGGTTCCTTCAATCAGCCCCAGCATTTT.

The rearrangement uses TRBV2 and TRBJ2-4; D ambiguous. This CDR3 has 15 amino acids. CDR1 is SNHLY and CDR2 is FYNNEI in the germline V gene. Deletions cut 4 bases from V and 8 bases from J, with 18 bases between. This CDR3 reads CASSATTLKIYIQYF. CDR3 DNA sequence: TGTGCCAGCAGTGCCACAACCCTTAAAATCTACATTCAGTACTTC. Looking up the rest from reference TRBV2 and TRBJ2-4 gives the full variable domain: EPEVTQTPSHQVTQMGQEVILRCVPISNHLYFYWYRQILGQKVEFLVSFYNNEISEKSEIFDDQFSVERPDGSNFTLKIRSTKLEDSAMYFCASSATTLKIYIQYFGAGTRLSVL.

This clone was seen more than once but under ten times. The chain uses TRBV6-5 and TRBJ1-2; D remains ambiguous. In germline, CDR1 is MNHEY, CDR2 SVGAGI. Between the trimmed V and J ends, which lost 7 bases and 5 bases, there was a span of 17 bases. The CDR3 totals 14 residues. Written as DNA, the CDR3 is TGTGCCAGCACCACCCCCCCCCTCAGGTATGGCTACACCTTC. Translation gives CASTTPPLRYGYTF.

The genes are TRBV10-3 and TRBJ1-1, with D tentatively TRBD1 (6 bases). The germline gives CDR1 ENHRY, CDR2 SYGVKD. There are 15 residues in the CDR3. Trimming shortened V by 4 bases and J by 3 bases, and 15 bases separated the two germline ends. In DNA form, the CDR3 reads TGTGCCATCAGTGGGGTCGGGAAGGGGGACACTGAAGCTTTCTTT. It translates to CAISGVGKGDTEAFF.

The J gene is TRBJ1-2, the V gene TRBV6-5; possibly TRBD1 for D (5 bases). This CDR3 comprises 15 residues. Trimming removed 7 bases from V and 2 bases from J, with 17 bases in between. Germline loops: CDR1 MNHEY, CDR2 SVGAGI. CDR3 DNA: TGTGCCAGCACCTTTCTGACAGCGACCAACTATGGCTACACCTTC. Amino acid sequence: CASTFLTATNYGYTF.

This clone was detected only once. The V and J genes are TRBV5-1 and TRBJ2-3; 8 bases map to TRBD2. From germline, CDR1 is SGHRS and CDR2 YFSETQ. The length of the CDR3 is 15 residues. J lost 4 bases, V lost 7 bases, and 11 bases had no gene match. CDR3 nucleotide sequence: TGCGCCAGCGGAGAACGGGGGGGCTTGGCAGATACGCAGTATTTT. It translates to CASGERGGLADTQYF.

This clone turned up a few times. V usage is TRBV7-2 and J usage is TRBJ1-1; the D gene is possibly TRBD1 (6 bases). This CDR3 comprises 15 residues. V lost 5 bases, J lost 1 base, and 14 bases lay in between. Germline CDR1 reads SGHTA; CDR2 reads FQGNSA. CDR3 sequence reads: CASSARQAGNTEAFF. The CDR3 region has the DNA TGTGCCAGCAGCGCCCGACAGGCAGGGAACACTGAAGCTTTCTTT.

The chain has TRBV7-6 and TRBJ2-5, with a possible D match to TRBD1 (5 bases). Deletions cut 1 base from V and 5 bases from J, with 11 bases between. The CDR3 covers 14 residues. Germline CDR1 SGHVS, CDR2 FNYEAQ. CDR3 loop: CASSLGQGSETQYF. Written as DNA, the CDR3 is TGTGCCAGCAGCTTAGGGCAGGGTAGCGAGACCCAGTACTTC.

In its sample, this clone was seen a few times. This chain uses TRBV6-1 with TRBJ1-4; TRBD1 might be the D (5 bases). With 3 bases removed from V and 7 bases from J, the gap between germline ends came to 12 bases. The germline V gene has CDR1 MNHNS and CDR2 SASEGT. This CDR3 comprises 14 residues. CDR3 region: CASSEGGVGEKLFF. The CDR3 DNA sequence: TGTGCCAGCAGTGAGGGGGGAGTGGGTGAAAAACTGTTTTTT.

This clone was counted once. The rearrangement links TRBV10-3 to TRBJ2-7; D perhaps matches TRBD2 (7 bases). The CDR3 length is 17 residues. Trimming pared 6 bases from V and 6 bases from J, leaving 27 bases between. CDR1 ENHRY and CDR2 SYGVKD come from the germline V gene. CDR3: CAISHLEGGRLGGEQYF. The CDR3 nucleotides are TGTGCCATCAGCCACCTAGAGGGGGGGCGACTCGGGGGCGAGCAGTACTTC.

The V call is TRBV6-5, the J call TRBJ1-1; 8 bases are a match to TRBD1. CDR1 MNHEY and CDR2 SVGAGI come from the germline V gene. This CDR3 has 14 amino acids. Trimming took 5 bases from V and 0 from J; bases not matched to a gene: 2. The CDR3 DNA is TGTGCCAGCAGTGAGGACAGGGTGAACACTGAAGCTTTCTTT. Translation: CASSEDRVNTEAFF.

The chain has TRBV4-3 and TRBJ1-4; TRBD1 matches at 7 bases. With V trimmed by 0 bases and J by 3 bases, 7 bases remained unmatched. CDR1 and CDR2 from the germline V gene are LGHNA and YSLEER. CDR3 length: 17 residues. CDR3: CASSQDRGGTANEKLFF. The CDR3 DNA follows: TGCGCCAGCAGCCAAGATCGAGGTGGGACAGCTAATGAAAAACTGTTTTTT.

The sample holds a few counts of this clone. The rearrangement joins TRBV6-1 to TRBJ1-6, with TRBD1 as a possible D gene (5 bases). V was shortened by 2 bases and J by 13 bases, with 9 bases between the two germline ends. This CDR3 region has 12 residues. The V gene's germline CDR1 is MNHNS and CDR2 SASEGT. Here the CDR3 DNA reads TGTGCCAGCAGTGAAAGGGGCCCTCCCCTCCACTTT. Amino acids: CASSERGPPLHF.

The chain recombines TRBV7-9 with TRBJ1-2, with 7 bases fitting TRBD1. Trimming cost V 3 bases and J 3 bases; bases outside gene matches: 10. Per the germline V gene, CDR1 is SEHNR and CDR2 is FQNEAQ (reference sequence). The CDR3 runs to 16 residues. The CDR3 DNA sequence: TGTGCCAGCAGCTTGTCAACAGGGGCACTTCACTATGGCTACACCTTC. Translation gives CASSLSTGALHYGYTF.